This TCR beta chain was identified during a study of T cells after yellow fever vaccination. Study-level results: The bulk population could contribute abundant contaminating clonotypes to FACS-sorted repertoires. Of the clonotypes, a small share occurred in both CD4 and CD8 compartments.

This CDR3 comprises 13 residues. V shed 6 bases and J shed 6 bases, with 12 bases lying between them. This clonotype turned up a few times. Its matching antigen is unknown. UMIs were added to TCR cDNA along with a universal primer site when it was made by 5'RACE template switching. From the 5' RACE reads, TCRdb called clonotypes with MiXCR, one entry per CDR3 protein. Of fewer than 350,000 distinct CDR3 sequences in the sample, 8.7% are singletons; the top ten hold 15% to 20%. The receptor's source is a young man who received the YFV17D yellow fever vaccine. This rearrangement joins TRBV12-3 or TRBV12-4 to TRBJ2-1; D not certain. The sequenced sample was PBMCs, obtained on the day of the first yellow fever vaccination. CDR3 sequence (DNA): TGTGCCAGCAGACTGGACGGCCGCAATGAGCAGTTCTTC. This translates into CASRLDGRNEQFF.